This T cell receptor (beta chain) was sequenced for a study of blood T cells in healthy people across ages. Study results and limitations: Significant beta diversity loss was already apparent by age 40, declining roughly linearly. Researchers report that TCR beta diversity correlated strongly with naive T cell percentage. Donors of long life had a larger count of naive CD4+ cells and greater diversity than aged donors.

This clonotype came up a few times. Its target is unknown. The CDR3 consists of 14 residues. J lost 8 bases, V lost 0 bases, and 6 bases had no gene match. CDR1 MNHNS and CDR2 SASEGT come from the germline V gene. The use of a sample-barcoded 5' primer and a J-beta primer mix characterized a second PCR of roughly 6 to 12 cycles. TCRdb passed the 5' RACE reads through MiXCR, listing each CDR3 protein once. The sample consists of roughly 1.7 million distinct CDR3 sequences, roughly a third of them appearing once. The TCR was taken from a woman in her thirties in good health. This chain connects TRBV6-1 to TRBJ1-2; 7 nucleotides agree with TRBD1. Sequencing input: blood. CDR3 sequence reads: CASSEARGRGGYTF. The CDR3 DNA is TGTGCCAGCAGTGAAGCAAGGGGGCGGGGAGGCTACACCTTC.